This note documents a single T cell receptor (beta chain) sequence. Its antigen is as yet unknown. The PCR used 60 Vbeta and 13 Jbeta primers. Only in-frame clones appear in the TCRdb table, and some are missing; sequencing was by immunoSEQ multiplex PCR. The table includes approximately 170,000 clones, approximately 78% detected once. The data originate from a study of cytomegalovirus exposure and HLA in healthy donors. Study conclusions and caveats: A missense DCLRE1C variant was associated with V- and J-gene trimming of TCR beta chains in a later analysis, and an independent cohort replicated the association.

The sample was PBMCs. The TCR comes from a male donor in good health and CMV-seronegative.

The CDR3 DNA follows: TGTGCCATCAGTGAGAGCCGGGACAGGAAGAATCAGCCCCAGCATTTT. This sequence encodes CAISESRDRKNQPQHF. The V gene is TRBV10-3, the J gene TRBJ1-5; 8 bases fit TRBD1. Germline lookup yields CDR1 ENHRY and CDR2 SYGVKD. The CDR3 runs to 16 residues. With V trimmed by 2 bases and J by 4 bases, 7 bases remained unmatched.